A single T cell receptor (beta chain) is shown here with its context. Its antigen remains unknown. CDR3 length equals 16 residues. Germline V CDR1 and CDR2: SGHTA, FQGNSA. Trimming removed 6 bases at V and 4 bases at J, with 21 bases between. The data were taken from a study of post-analysis software for immune sequencing data. On the study more broadly: The patients showed relapsing-remitting, secondary progressive and progressive-relapsing multiple sclerosis courses.

Study-level points and caveats: Controls showed significantly higher normalized Chao1 diversity than did multiple sclerosis patients. When patients were compared with controls, 4 or 5 TRBV segments were more frequent, TRBV5-6, TRBV5-1 and TRBV20-1 among them. The authors found that F measure strongly co-clustered same-batch samples.

Prepared TCR beta cDNA libraries contained unique molecular identifiers. Input of roughly 1 to 11 million T cells yielded around 460,000 cDNA molecules. TCRdb reprocessed the PCR reads with MiXCR, giving one entry per CDR3 protein. Of approximately 250,000 distinct CDR3 sequences listed, around 34% are singletons. Sequencing used blood. The J gene is TRBJ1-1, the V gene TRBV7-2, with D possibly TRBD1 on 5 matching bases. The TCR comes from a girl under 18 with multiple sclerosis. The CDR3 sequence is CASSLGSPQGRTEAFF. In DNA form, the CDR3 reads TGTGCCAGCAGTTTGGGGTCCCCTCAGGGTCGCACTGAAGCTTTCTTT. Based on the CDR3 plus reference TRBV7-2 and TRBJ1-1, the full variable domain is GAGVSQSPSNKVTEKGKDVELRCDPISGHTALYWYRQSLGQGLEFLIYFQGNSAPDKSGLPSDRFSAERTGGSVSTLTIQRTQQEDSAVYLCASSLGSPQGRTEAFFGQGTRLTVV.